This T cell receptor beta chain derives from a study of CD8+CD57+ T cells in acquired aplastic anemia. At the level of the study: Average DNA yield from sorted CD4+ and CD8+ cells was approximately 3 ug.

V trimming: 4 bases; J trimming: 6 bases; junction bases outside the gene matches: 4. The CDR3 consists of 13 residues. CDR1 and CDR2 from the germline V gene are SNHLY and FYNNEI. Whole-study results and caveats: Controls did not differ significantly from patients in CD8+ Simpson's diversity.

Worth noting for this clonotype: Its antigen is undetermined.

The study profiled TCR beta VDJ and CDR3 using genomic DNA as template. TCRdb re-called the reads with MiXCR, one entry per CDR3 protein. The data hold 150,000 to 200,000 distinct CDR3 sequences, with 60% to 70% observed a single time. The TCR originated in a human donor in good health. Sequencing was done on a sample of sorted CD4+, CD8+, or CD8+CD57+ T cells (not recorded which) from PBMCs. V is TRBV2 and J is TRBJ2-3; TRBD2 aligns across 7 bases. The CDR3 nucleotides are TGTGCCAGCAGTGGGGGGGGAACGGATACGCAGTATTTT. Its protein is CASSGGGTDTQYF. The entire variable domain, with the rest obtained from reference TRBV2 and TRBJ2-3, is as follows: EPEVTQTPSHQVTQMGQEVILRCVPISNHLYFYWYRQILGQKVEFLVSFYNNEISEKSEIFDDQFSVERPDGSNFTLKIRSTKLEDSAMYFCASSGGGTDTQYFGPGTRLTVL.